This T cell receptor beta chain was identified in a study of OX40 agonist ivuxolimab in advanced cancers. Looked up from germline, CDR1 is SGHKS and CDR2 is YYEKEE (reference sequence). Trimming removed 7 bases at V and 1 base at J, with 18 bases between. The CDR3 spans 15 residues. TCRdb keeps only in-frame clones here, not all; method: immunoSEQ multiplex PCR. Here the sample spans 20,000 to 25,000 clones, less than 90% being singletons. The receptor comes from an adult with an advanced solid tumor such as melanoma, head and neck, liver or kidney cancer. This chain joins TRBV5-5 and TRBJ2-7, with D possibly being TRBD2 (5 bases). Specimen: CD4+ or CD8+ T cells sorted from blood, collected in a trial of the OX40 agonist ivuxolimab. For the CDR3, the DNA is TGTGCCAGCCCTCCGGCGGGCCGTACGTCCTACGAGCAGTACTTC. The encoded protein is CASPPAGRTSYEQYF.